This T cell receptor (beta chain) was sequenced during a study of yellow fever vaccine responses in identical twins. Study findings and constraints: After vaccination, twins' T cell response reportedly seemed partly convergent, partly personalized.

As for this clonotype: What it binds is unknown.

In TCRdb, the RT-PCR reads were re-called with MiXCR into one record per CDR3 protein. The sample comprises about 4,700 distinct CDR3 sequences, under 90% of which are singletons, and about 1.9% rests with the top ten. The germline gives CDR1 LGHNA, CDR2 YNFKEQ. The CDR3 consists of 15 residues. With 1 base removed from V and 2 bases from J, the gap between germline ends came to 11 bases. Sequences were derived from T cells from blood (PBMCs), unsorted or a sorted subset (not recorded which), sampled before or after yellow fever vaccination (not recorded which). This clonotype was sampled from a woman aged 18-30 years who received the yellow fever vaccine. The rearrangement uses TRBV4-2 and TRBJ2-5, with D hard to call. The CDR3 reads CASSQGLYSQETQYF. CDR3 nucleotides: TGTGCCAGCAGCCAAGGGTTGTACAGTCAAGAGACCCAGTACTTC.